A selection of T cell receptor beta chains follows, all from one sample in a study of cytomegalovirus exposure and HLA in healthy donors. TCRdb's copy holds only in-frame clones and misses some; the assay was immunoSEQ multiplex PCR. The sample consists of around 70,000 clones, roughly two thirds of them appearing once. Material: PBMCs. The receptors derive from a man aged 25-45 years in good health and CMV-seronegative. Both conserved end residues are part of each CDR3. D genes are given only for firm matches. Some rows have no size entry. The others give once, few or many, or a class for an expanded clone.

abundance	v_gene	d_gene	j_gene	CDR3nt	CDR3aa
-	TRBV7-9	-	TRBJ2-3	TGTGCCAGCAGCTTCAGTGATGGTTATACGCAGTATTTT	CASSFSDGYTQYF
few	TRBV2	TRBD2	TRBJ2-3	TGTGCCAGCAGACCCCAAAGGACTAGCGGGGGTCAAACAGATACGCAGTATTTT	CASRPQRTSGGQTDTQYF
-	TRBV19	TRBD1	TRBJ1-2	TGTGCCAGTAAAAGGGGACAGGGGCTTTATGGCTACACCTTC	CASKRGQGLYGYTF
-	TRBV4-2	TRBD2	TRBJ2-3	TGTGCCAGCAGCCAAGAATTAGCGGGGGACTTCACAGATACGCAGTATTTT	CASSQELAGDFTDTQYF
once	TRBV5-1	-	TRBJ1-1	TGCGCCAGCAGCCCGGATGGAGTCGGGACTGAAGCTTTCTTT	CASSPDGVGTEAFF
-	TRBV2	TRBD2	TRBJ2-6	TGTGCCAGCTCCCGACTAGCGGGGGGAATTAGCTCTGGGGCCAACGTCCTGACTTTC	CASSRLAGGISSGANVLTF
few	TRBV2	-	TRBJ1-1	TGTGCCAGCAGTGAAACATCACTAAACACTGAAGCTTTCTTT	CASSETSLNTEAFF
-	TRBV5-8	-	TRBJ2-1	TGTGCCAGCAGTTACAAAGTGGTTCGCACAAGTGAGCAGTTCTTC	CASSYKVVRTSEQFF
-	TRBV5-4	-	TRBJ2-7	TGTGCCAGCAGAGATCCCGGGAAGAACGAGCAGTACTTC	CASRDPGKNEQYF
-	TRBV6-5	-	TRBJ1-1	TGTGCCAGCAGTATGACGGGGGGCATTAGTGAAGCTTTCTTT	CASSMTGGISEAFF